The sequence of this T cell receptor beta chain was determined in a study of blood T cell repertoires in COVID-19. Study overall: Both acute and convalescent COVID-19 samples were obtained from the United States, Italy and Spain. Sources were T cells, B-cell-depleted T cells, or PBMCs; the material itself was cDNA or gDNA.

Original processing notes: Estimation of nucleated cell counts was performed using reference gene primer amplification. Sequencing was performed with immunoSEQ multiplex PCR; in TCRdb, only in-frame clones are kept and a portion is missing. For V, J and clone size, that table is used; D and trimming come from the DNA. The data hold 150,000 to 200,000 clones, with roughly 80% observed a single time. Recovered Cohort 3 donors showed two negative PCRs, clearance, or symptom resolution. The V gene lost 1 base and the J gene lost 3 bases, with 13 bases spanning the gap. Per germline, CDR1 LGHDT and CDR2 YNNKEL (reference sequence). This CDR3 is built from 16 residues.

The sequencing sample was made of PBMCs or T cells enriched from blood (not recorded which). The sequence was obtained from a woman aged 45-60 years who had recovered from COVID-19. The V gene is TRBV3-1 (or the pseudogene TRBV3-2), the J gene TRBJ1-5; D is perhaps TRBD1 (6 bases). CDR3 DNA: TGTGCCAGCAGCCAAGGGTGGGCAGGGGCCAATCAGCCCCAGCATTTT. This gives the protein CASSQGWAGANQPQHF.